This T cell receptor beta chain was captured by sequencing in a study of blood T cell repertoires in COVID-19. Authors' processing steps: From reference gene primer amplification, estimates of nucleated cell counts were derived. The method was immunoSEQ multiplex PCR; TCRdb's version includes in-frame clones alone and lacks a portion of them. Clone size and V and J calls were adopted from that table, with D and trimming inferred from the DNA. The table has 370,000 or so clones, around 87% seen once; the top ten hold approximately 1.2%. The V gene's germline CDR1 is SGDLS and CDR2 YYNGEE. CDR3 length equals 12 residues. The ends were cut back, 0 bases at V and 10 bases at J, with 8 bases in the middle.

This chain connects TRBV9 to TRBJ2-1; D is ambiguous. The clonotype was recovered from a young man who had recovered from COVID-19. Sequencing input: PBMCs or T cells enriched from blood (not recorded which). In DNA form, the CDR3 reads TGTGCCAGCAGCGTAGGATCCCGGGAGCAGTTCTTC. Translation: CASSVGSREQFF.